Below are 21 T cell receptor beta chains sequenced from a single sample in a study of post-analysis software for immune sequencing data (dated by TCRdb to the mid-2010s). No antigen has been assigned to these receptors. The protocol used for the library was PCR. The sequencing machine was an Illumina HiSeq 2500. To reduce PCR and sequencing biases, unique molecular identifiers were built into the TCR beta cDNA libraries. The public reads were quality trimmed at Q25 with fastp and then assembled into clones with MiXCR by TCRdb, keeping productive beta chains. Identical CDR3 protein sequences are pooled into one entry, listed with their most common genes and DNA. A total of about 820,000 distinct CDR3 sequences appear in this sample, roughly 50% of them only once. The top ten clones comprise approximately 4.5% of the sample. Here is what the overall study found, with its caveats: Patients showed significantly higher frequencies than controls for five TRBV segments, among them TRBV5-6, TRBV5-1 and TRBV20-1.

Sequenced sample: blood. The receptors come from a girl between 5 and 17 years old with multiple sclerosis.

The chain combines TRBV6-5 with TRBJ2-1; D ambiguous. This CDR3 has 15 residues. Trimming removed 2 bases from V and 2 bases from J, with 10 bases in between. CDR1 MNHEY and CDR2 SVGAGI come from the germline V gene. In nucleotides, the CDR3 is TGTGCCAGCAGTTACCACGGCCAAGCCTACAATGAGCAGTTCTTC. Its protein product is CASSYHGQAYNEQFF.

The chain combines TRBV7-9 with TRBJ2-7, with TRBD2 as a possible D gene (5 bases). Germline CDR1 reads SEHNR; CDR2 reads FQNEAQ (reference sequence). V was cut by 4 bases and J by 4 bases, with 8 bases left in between. The length of the CDR3 is 12 residues. The CDR3 here is CASSSTRYEQYF. In nucleotides, the CDR3 is TGTGCCAGCAGCTCAACTAGGTACGAGCAGTACTTC.

This clonotype was counted a few times. The chain links TRBV7-9 to TRBJ2-4, with 8 nucleotides matching TRBD2. V lost 3 bases and J lost 7; bases outside the gene matches: 11. The CDR3 loop spans 16 amino acids. Looked up from germline, CDR1 is SEHNR and CDR2 is FQNEAQ (reference sequence). CDR3 sequence reads: CASSFPTGRGGNIQYF. DNA for the CDR3: TGTGCCAGCAGCTTCCCGACAGGACGGGGGGGGAACATTCAGTACTTC.

V is TRBV7-9 and J is TRBJ2-5, with 14 bases matching TRBD2. Germline CDR1 is SEHNR and CDR2 is FQNEAQ (reference sequence). There are 17 residues in the CDR3. Unmatched junction bases numbered 16, after V lost 5 bases and J lost 11 bases. The CDR3 is CASSHGTSGRGSWEQYF. The CDR3 DNA reads TGTGCCAGCAGCCATGGGACTAGCGGGAGAGGGAGCTGGGAGCAGTACTTC. Drawing the rest from reference TRBV7-9 and TRBJ2-5, the complete variable domain is DTGVSQNPRHKITKRGQNVTFRCDPISEHNRLYWYRQTLGQGPEFLTYFQNEAQLEKSRLLSDRFSAERPKGSFSTLEIQRTEQGDSAMYLCASSHGTSGRGSWEQYFGPGTRLLVL.

The table lists this clonotype with a few counts. The chain has TRBV20-1 and TRBJ2-1; 8 bases map to TRBD2. There are 15 residues in the CDR3. J was trimmed by 8 bases and V by 2 bases; bases with no gene match: 11. Per the germline V gene, CDR1 is DFQATT and CDR2 is SNEGSKA (reference sequence). This CDR3 is CSARPLSGSPDEQFF. The CDR3 DNA follows: TGCAGTGCTAGACCCCTAAGCGGGAGTCCCGATGAGCAGTTCTTC.

The rearrangement links TRBV29-1 to TRBJ1-4; D call uncertain. Germline CDR1 reads SQVTM; CDR2 reads ANQGSEA. V lost 1 base, J lost 7 bases, and 10 bases lay in between. This CDR3 contains 13 residues. In DNA form, the CDR3 reads TGCAGCGTTGAAGTAGGGCGTGGTGAAAAACTGTTTTTT. Its translation: CSVEVGRGEKLFF.

This chain joins TRBV12-3 or TRBV12-4 and TRBJ2-1; D is possibly TRBD1 (6 bases). With 5 bases removed from V and 3 bases from J, the gap between germline ends came to 14 bases. This CDR3 region has 15 residues. CDR3: CASSTRTDFYNEQFF. The CDR3 DNA follows: TGTGCCAGCAGTACGAGGACAGACTTCTACAATGAGCAGTTCTTC.

The V gene is TRBV9, the J gene TRBJ2-7, with D maybe TRBD1 (5 bases). Germline loops: CDR1 SGDLS, CDR2 YYNGEE. V was shortened by 1 base and J by 4 bases, with 9 bases between the two germline ends. This CDR3 region has 13 residues. The CDR3 spells CASSVTRVYEQYF. The CDR3 DNA reads TGTGCCAGCAGCGTAACCAGGGTATACGAGCAGTACTTC. Drawing the rest from reference TRBV9 and TRBJ2-7, the complete variable domain is DSGVTQTPKHLITATGQRVTLRCSPRSGDLSVYWYQQSLDQGLQFLIQYYNGEERAKGNILERFSAQQFPDLHSELNLSSLELGDSALYFCASSVTRVYEQYFGPGTRLTVT.

Only a few counts were recorded for this clonotype. J is TRBJ1-1 and V is TRBV29-1; D ambiguous. CDR3 size: 13 residues. Per the germline V gene, CDR1 is SQVTM and CDR2 is ANQGSEA. Trimming removed 4 bases from V and 0 bases from J, with 9 bases in between. The DNA for the CDR3 is TGCAGCGTTGGTAGGGCTATGAACACTGAAGCTTTCTTT. It encodes CSVGRAMNTEAFF.

This clonotype was seen only a few times. The chain joins TRBV5-1 to TRBJ1-1; TRBD1 is a possible D gene (5 bases). CDR1 and CDR2 from the germline V gene are SGHRS and YFSETQ. V lost 0 bases to trimming and J lost 0 bases, with 9 bases between them. The CDR3 consists of 15 residues. The CDR3 spells CASSLDGGLNTEAFF. CDR3 bases: TGCGCCAGCAGCTTGGACGGGGGGTTGAACACTGAAGCTTTCTTT.

This chain links TRBV7-2 with TRBJ2-7, with TRBD1 matching 8 bases. The J call is doubtful: the DNA matches TRBJ1-2 better. Germline CDR1 reads SGHTA; CDR2 reads FQGNSA. The CDR3 consists of 13 residues. CDR3 nucleotides: TGTGCCAGTATAGCCAGGGGGCGGACCGACTACACCTTC. Translating it yields CASIARGRTDYTF.

The chain has TRBV7-9 and TRBJ1-2; unclear D gene. The CDR3 loop spans 12 amino acids. Per germline, CDR1 SEHNR and CDR2 FQNEAQ (reference sequence). Trimming removed 0 bases from V and 10 bases from J, with 9 bases in between. The CDR3 sequence: CASSLARVAYTF. DNA of the CDR3: TGTGCCAGCAGCTTAGCGCGAGTGGCCTACACCTTC.

The chain combines TRBV6-6 with TRBJ2-3; either TRBD1 or TRBD2 may supply D (6 bases each). Germline V gene data show CDR1 as MNHNY and CDR2 as SVGAGI (reference sequence). V was clipped by 8 bases and J by 5 bases, with 23 bases between them. This CDR3 is built from 16 residues. The CDR3 DNA is TGTGCCAGCCGGCGGGGCAGAGGGGGAGCGGTAGATACGCAGTATTTT. Residues: CASRRGRGGAVDTQYF.

This clonotype was detected only a few times. The chain uses TRBV5-6 and TRBJ2-3; possible D gene TRBD1, 6 bases. Germline V lookup: CDR1 SGHDT, CDR2 YYEEEE. Deletions cut 2 bases from V and 4 bases from J, with 11 bases between. The CDR3 runs to 14 residues. CDR3 sequence (DNA): TGTGCCAGCAGCTTACGTACAGGGTCAGATACGCAGTATTTT. It yields the protein CASSLRTGSDTQYF.

This clonotype showed up just a few times. CDR3 DNA: TGTGCCAGCAGCATTCTAGCGGGGAGCTCCTACGAGCAGTACTTC. Protein product: CASSILAGSSYEQYF. The V gene is TRBV3-1, the J gene TRBJ2-7; 9 positions match TRBD2. CDR1 and CDR2 (germline): LGHDT, YNNKEL (reference sequence). V gave up 5 bases and J gave up 0 bases; unmatched junction bases: 5. This CDR3 spans 15 amino acids.

This clonotype was counted a few times. This chain links TRBV6-5 with TRBJ2-5, with 10 bases lining up with TRBD1. Trimming at V came to 3 bases and at J to 1 base, leaving 5 bases not matched to a gene. The CDR3 is 16 residues long. Germline V CDR1 and CDR2: MNHEY, SVGAGI. The CDR3 sequence is CASSYGDRGLQETQYF. The CDR3 coding sequence is TGTGCCAGCAGTTATGGGGACAGGGGACTCCAAGAGACCCAGTACTTC.

The rearrangement joins TRBV12-3 or TRBV12-4 to TRBJ1-5; 7 nucleotides align to TRBD1. The V segment lost 3 bases and the J segment 6 bases; nucleotides outside the gene matches: 14. CDR3 size: 17 residues. This CDR3 is CASSLASPGTVSQPQHF. DNA of the CDR3: TGTGCCAGCAGTTTGGCGAGCCCCGGGACAGTCAGTCAGCCCCAGCATTTT.

This clonotype was observed a single time. DNA for the CDR3: TGCAGCGTCAGACACACCGGGGAGCTGTTTTTT. Translation gives CSVRHTGELFF. The genes are TRBV29-1 and TRBJ2-2; D remains ambiguous. V lost 6 bases to trimming and J lost 3 bases, with 5 bases between them. CDR1 and CDR2 (germline): SQVTM, ANQGSEA. This CDR3 comprises 11 residues.

This clonotype was seen just once. The J gene is TRBJ2-1, the V gene TRBV5-1; the match to TRBD1 covers 8 bases. Per the germline V gene, CDR1 is SGHRS and CDR2 is YFSETQ. The trim removed 3 bases at V and 13 bases at J, leaving 3 bases unmatched. This CDR3 is built from 11 residues. The CDR3 DNA reads as TGCGCCAGCAGCTCGGACAGGGCCCAGTTCTTC. It encodes CASSSDRAQFF.

The chain joins TRBV7-2 to TRBJ2-7, with TRBD2 as a possible D gene (6 bases). The V end lost 0 bases, the J end lost 1 base, and 16 bases lay between the germline ends. Germline assignment: CDR1 SGHTA and CDR2 FQGNSA. The CDR3 is 17 residues long. The CDR3 reads CASSLAGSREFSYEQYF. In DNA form, the CDR3 reads TGTGCCAGCAGCTTAGCCGGTTCTCGGGAGTTTTCCTACGAGCAGTACTTC. The full variable domain, completed using reference TRBV7-2 and TRBJ2-7, is GAGVSQSPSNKVTEKGKDVELRCDPISGHTALYWYRQSLGQGLEFLIYFQGNSAPDKSGLPSDRFSAERTGGSVSTLTIQRTQQEDSAVYLCASSLAGSREFSYEQYFGPGTRLTVT.

The chain is built from TRBV5-1 and TRBJ2-7; D is unclear. Trimming stripped 0 bases from V and 3 bases from J, with 10 bases between. Looked up from germline, CDR1 is SGHRS and CDR2 is YFSETQ. The CDR3 length is 14 residues. The CDR3 here is CASSLAPWVYEQYF. DNA for the CDR3: TGCGCCAGCAGCTTGGCCCCGTGGGTCTACGAGCAGTACTTC.